The present T cell receptor beta chain was sequenced within a study of cytomegalovirus exposure and HLA in healthy donors. Study in general: T cells numbering about 179 million yielded approximately 100 million unique TCR beta sequences in an earlier analysis. Findings and limits, study-wide: Three CMV-associated chains proved CMV antigen-specific in vitro. Later on, an analysis tied 15,000 to 20,000 TCR beta sequences to HLA alleles at 0.05 false discovery rate. In a later analysis, DRB1 alleles had the most associated TCRs; HLA-C alleles the fewest.

From germline, CDR1 is SGDLS and CDR2 YYNGEE. This CDR3 has 13 amino acids. V was trimmed by 0 bases and J by 2 bases, leaving 5 bases between them. The table lists this clone with a count of one. Its antigen is undetermined. The PCR contained 60 Vbeta and 13 Jbeta primers. TCRdb's copy holds only in-frame clones and misses some; the assay was immunoSEQ multiplex PCR. The sample holds more than 100,000 clones, 60% to 80% seen once. The source is a woman aged 55-69 years in good health and CMV-seronegative. Sequencing was carried out using PBMCs. The chain has TRBV9 and TRBJ1-2, with unresolved D. CDR3 bases: TGTGCCAGCAGCGTAGGTCTGAACTATGGCTACACCTTC. It is translated as CASSVGLNYGYTF.